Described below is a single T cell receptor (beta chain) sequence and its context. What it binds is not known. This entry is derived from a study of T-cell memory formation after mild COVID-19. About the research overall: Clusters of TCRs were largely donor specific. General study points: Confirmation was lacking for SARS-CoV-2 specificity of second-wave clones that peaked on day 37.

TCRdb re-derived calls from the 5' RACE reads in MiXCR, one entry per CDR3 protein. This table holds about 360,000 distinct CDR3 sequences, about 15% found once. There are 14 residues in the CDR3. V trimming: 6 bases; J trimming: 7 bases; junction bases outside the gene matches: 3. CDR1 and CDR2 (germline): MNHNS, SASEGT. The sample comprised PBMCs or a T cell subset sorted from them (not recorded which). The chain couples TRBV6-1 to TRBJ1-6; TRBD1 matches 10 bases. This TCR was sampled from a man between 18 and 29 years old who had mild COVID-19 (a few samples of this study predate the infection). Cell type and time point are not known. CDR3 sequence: CASRRDRGNSPLHF. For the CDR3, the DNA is TGTGCCAGCAGGCGGGACAGGGGAAATTCACCCCTCCACTTT.